A single sample is the source of the 22 T cell receptor beta chains below, sequenced in a study of blood T cell repertoires in COVID-19. Data came from immunoSEQ multiplex PCR; TCRdb stores just in-frame clones and leaves some out. The sample has approximately 180,000 clones, 87% seen once. Source material: peripheral blood. The receptors come from a man aged 35 to 55 with active or convalescent COVID-19.

The V gene is TRBV10-3, the J gene TRBJ1-2; 9 positions agree with TRBD1. The CDR3 covers 14 residues. Germline V gene lookup returns CDR1 ENHRY and CDR2 SYGVKD. The trim removed 2 bases at V and 3 bases at J, leaving 1 base unmatched. The CDR3 coding sequence is TGTGCCATCAGTGAGGGACAGGGGTACTATGGCTACACCTTC. As protein: CAISEGQGYYGYTF.

The chain couples TRBV10-2 to TRBJ2-3; perhaps TRBD1 as D (8 bases). The CDR3 has 17 amino acids. V gave up 8 bases and J gave up 2 bases, with 23 bases separating them. The V gene's germline CDR1 is WSHSY and CDR2 SAAADI. The CDR3 DNA reads TGCGCCAGCCGGGACCACAGGGGGGGGTGGAACACAGATACGCAGTATTTT. Its protein is CASRDHRGGWNTDTQYF.

The V and J genes are TRBV4-1 and TRBJ1-2, with D hard to call. The germline V gene encodes CDR1 MGHRA and CDR2 YSYEKL. CDR3 length: 15 residues. V lost 0 bases and J lost 2, with 10 bases in between. The chain's CDR3 is CASSQERTVNYGYTF. In DNA form, the CDR3 reads TGCGCCAGCAGCCAAGAAAGGACTGTAAACTATGGCTACACCTTC.

This chain joins TRBV11-2 and TRBJ2-2, with 8 bases that match TRBD1. The V and J ends lost 1 base and 2 bases, in that order; junction bases with no gene match: 3. The CDR3 is made up of 16 amino acids. Germline V gene lookup returns CDR1 SGHAT and CDR2 FQNNGV. CDR3 DNA: TGTGCCAGCAGCTTAGGGACAGGGCGAAACACCGGGGAGCTGTTTTTT. It translates to CASSLGTGRNTGELFF.

J is TRBJ1-5 and V is TRBV7-9, with TRBD1 identical over 7 bases. The CDR3 loop spans 15 amino acids. The germline V gene encodes CDR1 SEHNR and CDR2 FQNEAQ (reference sequence). V lost 5 bases and J lost 0; bases outside the gene matches: 4. CDR3 protein: CASSLTGLSNQPQHF. The CDR3 DNA reads as TGTGCCAGCAGCCTGACAGGGCTTAGCAATCAGCCCCAGCATTTT.

Points on this clone: Relative to the germline gene, one junction end is altered; a read error may explain this. The J gene is TRBJ2-1, the V gene TRBV7-7; 8 bases line up with TRBD2. CDR3 length equals 15 residues. The germline gives CDR1 SSHAT, CDR2 FNYEAQ (reference sequence). CDR3 DNA sequence: TGTGCTAGCAGCCCCGCGGGAGGACGGATGGATGAGCAGTTCTTC. It codes for CASSPAGGRMDEQFF.

Details on this clone: The junction shows a germline mismatch at one end, possibly a read error. The gene calls are TRBV9 and TRBJ2-1; TRBD2 agrees at 14 bases. The germline V gene has CDR1 SGDLS and CDR2 YYNGEE. The CDR3 loop spans 16 amino acids. The CDR3 sequence: CASSVGLAGAPNQQFF. The CDR3 nucleotides are TGTGCCAGCAGCGTGGGACTAGCGGGGGCCCCCAATCAGCAGTTCTTC.

The V call is TRBV7-9, the J call TRBJ1-2; D is unclear. CDR3 size: 14 residues. In germline, CDR1 is SEHNR, CDR2 FQNEAQ (reference sequence). The V and J ends lost 5 bases and 8 bases respectively, with 18 bases between them. The CDR3 region has the DNA TGTGCCAGCAGCCGCGATCCCCGGGGAGGAGGCTACACCTTC. It specifies CASSRDPRGGGYTF.

The chain joins TRBV11-2 to TRBJ1-2; the match to TRBD1 covers 8 bases. The CDR3 has 15 residues. Germline V gene lookup returns CDR1 SGHAT and CDR2 FQNNGV. After removal of 5 bases from V and 4 bases from J, the junction contained 9 bases not matched to a gene. CDR3 nucleotides: TGTGCCAGCAGCCCGAGAAGGACAGGGTTCTATGGCTACACCTTC. Amino acid sequence: CASSPRRTGFYGYTF.

The J gene is TRBJ1-4, the V gene TRBV19, with 7 bases fitting TRBD1. This CDR3 contains 14 residues. V shed 5 bases, J shed 7 bases, and the junction held 7 bases outside the gene matches. Germline V gives CDR1 LNHDA, CDR2 SQIVND (reference sequence). Here the CDR3 reads CASSPDRATEKLFF. The CDR3 coding sequence is TGTGCCAGTAGTCCTGACAGGGCAACTGAAAAACTGTTTTTT.

The chain is built from TRBV9 and TRBJ2-3; no firm D call. V was cut by 0 bases and J by 1 base, with 12 bases left in between. Looked up from germline, CDR1 is SGDLS and CDR2 is YYNGEE. This CDR3 region has 16 residues. CDR3 sequence (DNA): TGTGCCAGCAGCGTAGGGGCGAGACCCGGCACAGATACGCAGTATTTT. As protein: CASSVGARPGTDTQYF. Full variable domain (missing parts from reference TRBV9 and TRBJ2-3): DSGVTQTPKHLITATGQRVTLRCSPRSGDLSVYWYQQSLDQGLQFLIQYYNGEERAKGNILERFSAQQFPDLHSELNLSSLELGDSALYFCASSVGARPGTDTQYFGPGTRLTVL.

The chain joins TRBV19 to TRBJ1-1; D not resolved. CDR3 size: 14 residues. V lost 6 bases and J lost 5, with 16 bases in between. Germline CDR1 reads LNHDA; CDR2 reads SQIVND (reference sequence). In DNA, the CDR3 is TGTGCCAGTAGCGAGCGGGGTCGGAGGACTGAAGCTTTCTTT. Protein: CASSERGRRTEAFF. The variable domain in full, with the rest retrieved from reference TRBV19 and TRBJ1-1, is DGGITQSPKYLFRKEGQNVTLSCEQNLNHDAMYWYRQDPGQGLRLIYYSQIVNDFQKGDIAEGYSVSREKKESFPLTVTSAQKNPTAFYLCASSERGRRTEAFFGQGTRLTVV.

The chain joins TRBV7-9 to TRBJ2-3; 11 nucleotides align to TRBD2. The CDR3 totals 16 residues. CDR1 is SEHNR, CDR2 FQNEAQ, per germline (reference sequence). V was clipped by 5 bases and J by 2 bases; unmatched bases: 6. This CDR3 is CASSRTSGGVTDTQYF. DNA of the CDR3: TGTGCCAGCAGCAGAACTAGCGGGGGCGTCACAGATACGCAGTATTTT.

This chain joins TRBV24-1 and TRBJ1-2; D ambiguous. The CDR3 covers 13 residues. Trimming cost V 7 bases and J 6 bases, with 14 bases left between them. Per the germline V gene, CDR1 is KGHDR and CDR2 is SFDVKD. CDR3: CATRARREHGYTF. CDR3 coding DNA: TGTGCCACCAGGGCCAGGCGTGAGCATGGCTACACCTTC.

Many counts were recorded for this clone. The chain joins TRBV4-3 to TRBJ2-3; D is possibly TRBD1 (7 bases). This CDR3 spans 16 amino acids. CDR1 LGHNA and CDR2 YSLEER come from the germline V gene. The V end was cut by 0 bases, the J end by 3 bases, with 13 bases between. The CDR3 here is CASSQDQGGLTDTQYF. For the CDR3, the DNA is TGCGCCAGCAGCCAAGATCAGGGGGGATTGACAGATACGCAGTATTTT.

This chain connects TRBV6-5 to TRBJ1-6, with TRBD1 matching 7 bases. J was trimmed by 13 bases and V by 8 bases; bases with no gene match: 14. CDR1 is MNHEY, CDR2 SVGAGI, per germline. The CDR3 runs 14 residues. In DNA, the CDR3 is TGTGCCAGCTTAGACAGGGCCCAAGGGGTGCCCCTCCACTTT. It codes for CASLDRAQGVPLHF.

This clone is a singleton in its sample. This chain links TRBV18 with TRBJ1-1; 9 bases match TRBD1. This CDR3 has 14 residues. The germline CDR1 and CDR2 sequences are KGHSH and LQKENI. V shed 6 bases and J 5 bases; nucleotides not matched to a gene: 7. CDR3 coding DNA: TGTGCCAGCTCGAGGGACAGGGAGATGACTGAAGCTTTCTTT. Protein product: CASSRDREMTEAFF. Based on the CDR3 plus reference TRBV18 and TRBJ1-1, the full variable domain is NAGVMQNPRHLVRRRGQEARLRCSPMKGHSHVYWYRQLPEEGLKFMVYLQKENIIDESGMPKERFSAEFPKEGPSILRIQQVVRGDSAAYFCASSRDREMTEAFFGQGTRLTVV.

The chain uses TRBV19 and TRBJ1-6, with 8 bases identical to TRBD1. CDR1 is LNHDA, CDR2 SQIVND, per germline (reference sequence). J was trimmed by 3 bases and V by 5 bases; bases with no gene match: 9. The CDR3 contains 17 residues. The CDR3 nucleotides read TGTGCCAGTAGTCGATGGACAGGGCCCTACTATAATTCACCCCTCCACTTT. This sequence encodes CASSRWTGPYYNSPLHF.

The rearrangement joins TRBV28 to TRBJ1-2, with a possible D match to TRBD1 (6 bases). The germline V gene encodes CDR1 MDHEN and CDR2 SYDVKM. The V gene lost 6 bases and the J gene lost 7 bases, with 15 bases spanning the gap. The CDR3 extends over 13 amino acids. Here the CDR3 DNA reads TGTGCCAGCAGCCCCGAATACAGGGTTGGCTACACCTTC. Translation gives CASSPEYRVGYTF.

The chain uses TRBV6-5 and TRBJ1-6, with D unclear. Trimming cost V 6 bases and J 7 bases, with 10 bases left between them. Per the germline V gene, CDR1 is MNHEY and CDR2 is SVGAGI. The CDR3 runs 13 residues. Here the CDR3 reads CASSRSPNSPLHF. DNA of the CDR3: TGTGCCAGCAGCCGTAGTCCAAATTCACCCCTCCACTTT.

V is TRBV30 and J is TRBJ2-7; 9 bases are shared with TRBD2. The J segment lost 3 bases and the V segment lost 0 bases, leaving 3 bases of the junction unmatched. CDR3 size: 14 residues. Germline CDR1 and CDR2: GTSNPN and SVGIG (reference sequence). Here the CDR3 reads CAWSVRGGDYEQYF. The CDR3 coding sequence is TGTGCCTGGAGTGTACGCGGGGGGGACTACGAGCAGTACTTC.

This sequence joins TRBV30 and TRBJ2-7; 9 positions match TRBD1. V dropped 2 bases and J dropped 2; count of bases not matched to a gene: 10. CDR3 length equals 16 residues. Germline assignment: CDR1 GTSNPN and CDR2 SVGIG (reference sequence). This CDR3 is CAWSSRLQGAAYEQYF. The CDR3 nucleotides are TGTGCCTGGAGTTCTCGCCTACAGGGGGCCGCCTACGAGCAGTACTTC.